These 4 T cell receptor beta chains share one sample of origin, sequenced in a study of control samples from healthy donors and cancer patients. Sequencing was performed with immunoSEQ multiplex PCR; in TCRdb, only in-frame clones are kept and a portion is missing. The table lists about 51,000 clones, approximately 80% of them singletons. Sequenced: blood. Every receptor here comes from a man between 65 and 80 years old in good health.

The chain is built from TRBV28 and TRBJ1-6; 11 bases align to TRBD1. Trimming removed 3 bases from V and 8 bases from J; junction bases left unmatched: 3. The CDR3 covers 15 residues. CDR1 MDHEN and CDR2 SYDVKM come from the germline V gene. This chain's CDR3 is CASSFLGQGDSPLHF. Written as DNA, the CDR3 is TGTGCCAGCAGTTTCTTGGGACAGGGGGATTCACCCCTCCACTTT.

This clone has just a few counts. V is TRBV30 and J is TRBJ1-5; 12 bases fit TRBD1. Germline trimming cut 3 bases from V and 7 bases from J; bases unmatched to any gene: 4. This CDR3 has 14 amino acids. CDR1 is GTSNPN, CDR2 SVGIG, per germline (reference sequence). In DNA form, the CDR3 reads TGTGCCTGGAGCCCCGGGACAGGGGGCCAGCCCCAGCATTTT. It specifies CAWSPGTGGQPQHF.

The chain links TRBV4-1 to TRBJ2-1; 9 positions match TRBD1. CDR1 and CDR2 from the germline V gene are MGHRA and YSYEKL. The CDR3 sequence is 13 residues long. The junction had 7 bases not matched to a gene; V was cut back by 2 bases and J by 14 bases. CDR3 DNA sequence: TGCGCCAGCAGCCAACTACAGGGGGCTTCCAAGTTCTTC. It is translated as CASSQLQGASKFF.

This chain joins TRBV5-1 and TRBJ1-4, with a possible D match to TRBD1 (5 bases). V lost 3 bases and J lost 6, with 12 bases in between. The CDR3 covers 14 residues. Germline values: CDR1 SGHRS, CDR2 YFSETQ. The CDR3 sequence: CASSWAGIDEKLFF. The CDR3 bases are TGCGCCAGCAGCTGGGCAGGGATCGATGAAAAACTGTTTTTT.